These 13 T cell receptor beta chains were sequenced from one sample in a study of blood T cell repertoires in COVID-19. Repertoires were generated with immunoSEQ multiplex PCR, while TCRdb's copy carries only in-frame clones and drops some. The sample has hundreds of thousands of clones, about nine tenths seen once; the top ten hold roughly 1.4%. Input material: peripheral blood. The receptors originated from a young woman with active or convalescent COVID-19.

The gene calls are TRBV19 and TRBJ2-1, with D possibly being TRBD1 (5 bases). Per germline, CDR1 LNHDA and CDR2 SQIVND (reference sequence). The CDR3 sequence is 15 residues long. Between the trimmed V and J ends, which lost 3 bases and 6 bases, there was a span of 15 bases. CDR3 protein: CASSMPPMGPNEQFF. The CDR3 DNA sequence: TGTGCCAGTAGTATGCCCCCGATGGGGCCCAATGAGCAGTTCTTC. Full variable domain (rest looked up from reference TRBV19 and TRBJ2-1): DGGITQSPKYLFRKEGQNVTLSCEQNLNHDAMYWYRQDPGQGLRLIYYSQIVNDFQKGDIAEGYSVSREKKESFPLTVTSAQKNPTAFYLCASSMPPMGPNEQFFGPGTRLTVL.

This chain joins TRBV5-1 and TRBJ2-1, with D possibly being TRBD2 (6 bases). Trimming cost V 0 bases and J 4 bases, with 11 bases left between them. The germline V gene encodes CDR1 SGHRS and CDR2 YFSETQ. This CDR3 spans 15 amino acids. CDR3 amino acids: CASSLAAGSYNEQFF. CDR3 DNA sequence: TGCGCCAGCAGCTTGGCCGCGGGGTCGTACAATGAGCAGTTCTTC.

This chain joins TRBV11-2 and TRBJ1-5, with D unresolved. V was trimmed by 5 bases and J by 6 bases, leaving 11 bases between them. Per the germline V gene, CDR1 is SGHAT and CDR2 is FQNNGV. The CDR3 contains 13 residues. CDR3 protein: CASSPGEVQPQHF. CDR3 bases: TGTGCCAGCAGCCCCGGGGAGGTTCAGCCCCAGCATTTT. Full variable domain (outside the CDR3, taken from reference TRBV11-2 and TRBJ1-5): EAGVAQSPRYKIIEKRQSVAFWCNPISGHATLYWYQQILGQGPKLLIQFQNNGVVDDSQLPKDRFSAERLKGVDSTLKIQPAKLEDSAVYLCASSPGEVQPQHFGDGTRLSIL.

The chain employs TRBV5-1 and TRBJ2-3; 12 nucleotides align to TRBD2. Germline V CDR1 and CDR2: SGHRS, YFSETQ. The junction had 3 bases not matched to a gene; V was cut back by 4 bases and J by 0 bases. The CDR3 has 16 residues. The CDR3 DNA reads TGCGCCAGCAGCCTACTAGCGGGAGGAAGCACAGATACGCAGTATTTT. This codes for CASSLLAGGSTDTQYF.

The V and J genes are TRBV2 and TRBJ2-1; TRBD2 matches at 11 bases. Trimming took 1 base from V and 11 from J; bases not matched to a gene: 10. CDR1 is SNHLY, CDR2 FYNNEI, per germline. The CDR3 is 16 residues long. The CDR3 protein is CASSEGGVTSGNKQFF. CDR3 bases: TGTGCCAGCAGTGAAGGGGGGGTGACTAGCGGGAATAAGCAGTTCTTC.

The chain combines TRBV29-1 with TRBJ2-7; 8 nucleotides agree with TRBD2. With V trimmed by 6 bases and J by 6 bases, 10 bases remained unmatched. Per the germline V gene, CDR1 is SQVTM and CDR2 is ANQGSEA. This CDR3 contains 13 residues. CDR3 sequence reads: CSVYAGGRSEQYF. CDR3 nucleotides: TGCAGCGTCTACGCGGGGGGCCGAAGCGAGCAGTACTTC.

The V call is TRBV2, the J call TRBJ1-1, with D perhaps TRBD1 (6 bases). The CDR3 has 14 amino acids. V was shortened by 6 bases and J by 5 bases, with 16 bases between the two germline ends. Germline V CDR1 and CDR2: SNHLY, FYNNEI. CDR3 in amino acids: CASSPGGPGTEAFF. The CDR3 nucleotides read TGTGCCAGCAGCCCCGGGGGGCCAGGGACTGAAGCTTTCTTT.

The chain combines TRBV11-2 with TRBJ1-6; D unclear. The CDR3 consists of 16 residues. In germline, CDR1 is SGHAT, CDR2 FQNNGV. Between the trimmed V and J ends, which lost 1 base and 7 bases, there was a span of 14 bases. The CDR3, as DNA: TGTGCCAGCAGCTTAGGCTCCACTGGAGGGAATTCACCCCTCCACTTT. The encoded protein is CASSLGSTGGNSPLHF.

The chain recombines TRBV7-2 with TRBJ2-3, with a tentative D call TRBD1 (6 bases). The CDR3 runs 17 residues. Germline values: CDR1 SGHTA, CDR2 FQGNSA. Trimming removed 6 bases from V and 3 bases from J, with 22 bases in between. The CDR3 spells CASSAPGTSARTDTQYF. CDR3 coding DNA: TGTGCCAGCAGTGCCCCCGGGACATCGGCCCGGACAGATACGCAGTATTTT. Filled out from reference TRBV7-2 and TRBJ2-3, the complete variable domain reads GAGVSQSPSNKVTEKGKDVELRCDPISGHTALYWYRQSLGQGLEFLIYFQGNSAPDKSGLPSDRFSAERTGGSVSTLTIQRTQQEDSAVYLCASSAPGTSARTDTQYFGPGTRLTVL.

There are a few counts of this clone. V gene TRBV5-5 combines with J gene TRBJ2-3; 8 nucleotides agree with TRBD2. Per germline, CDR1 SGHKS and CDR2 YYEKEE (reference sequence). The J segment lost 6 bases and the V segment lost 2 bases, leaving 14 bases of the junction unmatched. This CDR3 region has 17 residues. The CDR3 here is CASSFLLGRGEADTQYF. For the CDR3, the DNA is TGTGCCAGCAGCTTTCTTCTGGGGCGGGGGGAGGCGGATACGCAGTATTTT.

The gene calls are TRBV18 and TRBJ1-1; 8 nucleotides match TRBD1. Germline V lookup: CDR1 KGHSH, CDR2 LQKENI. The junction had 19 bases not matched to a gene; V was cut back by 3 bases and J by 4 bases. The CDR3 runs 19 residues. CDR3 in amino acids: CASSPGQAGGDGLSTEAFF. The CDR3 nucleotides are TGTGCCAGCTCACCTGGTCAAGCAGGGGGCGACGGGCTCAGCACTGAAGCTTTCTTT.

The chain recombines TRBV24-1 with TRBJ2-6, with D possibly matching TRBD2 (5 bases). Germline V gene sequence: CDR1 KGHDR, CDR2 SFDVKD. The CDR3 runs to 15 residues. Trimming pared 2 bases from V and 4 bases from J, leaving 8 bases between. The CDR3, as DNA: TGTGCCACCAGTGATTCCGGGGTCGGGGCCAACGTCCTGACTTTC. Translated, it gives CATSDSGVGANVLTF.

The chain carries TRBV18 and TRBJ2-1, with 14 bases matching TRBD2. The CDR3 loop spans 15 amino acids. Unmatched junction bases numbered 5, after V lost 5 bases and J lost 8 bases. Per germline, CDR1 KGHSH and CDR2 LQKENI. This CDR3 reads CASSSGLAGVYEQFF. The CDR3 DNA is TGTGCCAGCTCATCGGGACTAGCGGGAGTATATGAGCAGTTCTTC.